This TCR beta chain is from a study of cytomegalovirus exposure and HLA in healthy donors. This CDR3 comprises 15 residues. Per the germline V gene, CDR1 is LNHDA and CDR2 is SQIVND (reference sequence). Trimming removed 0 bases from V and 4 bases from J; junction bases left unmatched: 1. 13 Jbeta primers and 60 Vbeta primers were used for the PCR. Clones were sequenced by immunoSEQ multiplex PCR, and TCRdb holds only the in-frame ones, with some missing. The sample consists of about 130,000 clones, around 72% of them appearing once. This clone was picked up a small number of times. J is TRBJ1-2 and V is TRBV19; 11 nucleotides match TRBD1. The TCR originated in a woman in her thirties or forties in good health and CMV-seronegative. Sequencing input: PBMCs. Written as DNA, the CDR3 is TGTGCCAGTAGTATAGATGGGACAGGGGGCTATGGCTACACCTTC. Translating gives CASSIDGTGGYGYTF.